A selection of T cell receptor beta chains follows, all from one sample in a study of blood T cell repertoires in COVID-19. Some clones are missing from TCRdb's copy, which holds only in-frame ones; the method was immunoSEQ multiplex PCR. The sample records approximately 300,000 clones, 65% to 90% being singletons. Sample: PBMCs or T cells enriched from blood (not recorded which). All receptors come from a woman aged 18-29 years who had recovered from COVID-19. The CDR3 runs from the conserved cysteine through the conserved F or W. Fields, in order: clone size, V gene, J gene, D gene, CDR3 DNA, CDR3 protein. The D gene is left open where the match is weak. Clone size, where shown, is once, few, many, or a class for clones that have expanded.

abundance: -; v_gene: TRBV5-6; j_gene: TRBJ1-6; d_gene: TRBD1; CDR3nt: TGTGCCAGCAGCTATCGGACAGGGCGGAGCTCCTATAATTCACCCCTCCACTTT; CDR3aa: CASSYRTGRSSYNSPLHF
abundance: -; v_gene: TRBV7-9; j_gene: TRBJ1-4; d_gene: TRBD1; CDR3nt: TGTGCCAGCAGCTTAGATTCCGGACAGGTTTTAGGAAAACTGTTTTTT; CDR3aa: CASSLDSGQVLGKLFF
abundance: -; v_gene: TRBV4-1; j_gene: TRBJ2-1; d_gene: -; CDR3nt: TGCGCCAGCAGCCAAGATCCAGGGACAACCTACAATGAGCAGTTCTTC; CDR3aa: CASSQDPGTTYNEQFF
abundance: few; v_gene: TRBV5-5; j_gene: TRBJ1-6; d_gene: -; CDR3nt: TGTGCCAGCAGCTTGGTGGGGGGGGCGAATTCACCCCTCCACTTT; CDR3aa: CASSLVGGANSPLHF
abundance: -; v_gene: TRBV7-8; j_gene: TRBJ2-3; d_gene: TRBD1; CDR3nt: TGTGCCAGCAGCCTGACAGGGAACCCTAGCACAGATACGCAGTATTTT; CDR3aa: CASSLTGNPSTDTQYF
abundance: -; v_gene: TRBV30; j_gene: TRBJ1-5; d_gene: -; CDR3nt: TGTGCCTGGAGTCAGGGCAGGTACCAGCCCCAGCATTTT; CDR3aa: CAWSQGRYQPQHF
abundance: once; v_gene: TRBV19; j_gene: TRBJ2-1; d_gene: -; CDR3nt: TGTGCCAGTAGTATTAGGAGGAATGAGCAGTTCTTC; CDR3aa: CASSIRRNEQFF
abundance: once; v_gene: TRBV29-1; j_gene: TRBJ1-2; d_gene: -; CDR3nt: TGCAGCGTTGAGCGAATGGACAGCTACTATGGCTACACCTTC; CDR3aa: CSVERMDSYYGYTF
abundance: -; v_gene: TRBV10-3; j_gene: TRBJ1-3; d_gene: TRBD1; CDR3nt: TGTGCCATCAGTGACGGACAGGGGGTAACTGGAAACACCATATATTTT; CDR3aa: CAISDGQGVTGNTIYF
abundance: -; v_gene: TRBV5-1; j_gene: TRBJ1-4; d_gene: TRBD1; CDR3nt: TGCGCCAGGAGTGGAACCGGGACAGGGTATGAAAAACTGTTTTTT; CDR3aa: CARSGTGTGYEKLFF
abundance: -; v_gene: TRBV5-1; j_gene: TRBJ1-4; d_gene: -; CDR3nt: TGCGCCAGCAGCCCCGGGGGTCAGAATGAAAAACTGTTTTTT; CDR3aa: CASSPGGQNEKLFF
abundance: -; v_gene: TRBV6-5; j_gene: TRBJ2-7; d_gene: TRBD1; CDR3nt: TGTGCCAGCAGCCGAGACAGGGGGCTATCCTACGAGCAGTACTTC; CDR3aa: CASSRDRGLSYEQYF
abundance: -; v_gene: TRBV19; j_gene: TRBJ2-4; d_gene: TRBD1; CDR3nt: TGTGCCAGTAGTGCGGACAGGGTTGGCTACTTC; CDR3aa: CASSADRVGYF
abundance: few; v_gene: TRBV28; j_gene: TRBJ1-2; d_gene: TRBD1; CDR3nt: TGTGCCAGCAGGCCTGAGGGACAGGGGAAGGATGGCTACACCTTC; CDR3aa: CASRPEGQGKDGYTF
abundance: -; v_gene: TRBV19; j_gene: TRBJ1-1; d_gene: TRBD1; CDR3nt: TGTGCCAGTAGGCTCCGGGACAGCAACACTGAAGCTTTCTTT; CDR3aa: CASRLRDSNTEAFF
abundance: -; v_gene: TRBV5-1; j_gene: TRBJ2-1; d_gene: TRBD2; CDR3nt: TGCGCCAGCAGCGAACAAGCGGGGGGCTCAGCTGATGAGCAGTTCTTC; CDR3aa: CASSEQAGGSADEQFF
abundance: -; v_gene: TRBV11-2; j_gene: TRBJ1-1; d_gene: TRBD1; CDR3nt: TGTGCCAGCAGCCCGCCAGGGGGCACTGAAGCTTTCTTT; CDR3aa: CASSPPGGTEAFF
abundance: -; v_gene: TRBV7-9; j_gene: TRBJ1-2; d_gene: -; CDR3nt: TGTGCCAGCAGTTTGGCTTTTAACTATGGCTACACCTTC; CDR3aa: CASSLAFNYGYTF
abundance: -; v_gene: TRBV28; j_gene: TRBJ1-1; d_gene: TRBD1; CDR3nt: TGTGCCAGCCGTCTCACAGGGGGGAACACTGAAGCTTTCTTT; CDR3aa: CASRLTGGNTEAFF
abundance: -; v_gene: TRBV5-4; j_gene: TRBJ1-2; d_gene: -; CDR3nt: TGTGCCAGCAGCTTTTCACAGGACTATGGCTACACCTTC; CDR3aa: CASSFSQDYGYTF
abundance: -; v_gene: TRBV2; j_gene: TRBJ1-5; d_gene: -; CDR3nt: TGTGCCAGCAGGAACACAGGGTCGGGTCAGCCCCAGCATTTT; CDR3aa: CASRNTGSGQPQHF
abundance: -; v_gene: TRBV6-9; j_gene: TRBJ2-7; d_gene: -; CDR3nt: TGTGCCAGCAGTTATTCCTTCGGCGGCGGGGCCTACGAGCAGTACTTC; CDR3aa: CASSYSFGGGAYEQYF
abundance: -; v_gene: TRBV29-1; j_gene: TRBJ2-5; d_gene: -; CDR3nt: TGCAGCGTCGAAGGTACAGCTCAAGAGACCCAGTACTTC; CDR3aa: CSVEGTAQETQYF
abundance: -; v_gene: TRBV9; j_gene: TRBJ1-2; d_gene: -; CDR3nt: TGTGCCAGCAGCGTAGATCGGGGGGTGTCGTACTATGGCTACACCTTC; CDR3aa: CASSVDRGVSYYGYTF
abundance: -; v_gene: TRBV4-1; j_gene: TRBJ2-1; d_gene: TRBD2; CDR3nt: TGCGCCAGCAGCCAGCTAACTAGCGGGGGGGGACCCTACAATGAGCAGTTCTTC; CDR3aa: CASSQLTSGGGPYNEQFF
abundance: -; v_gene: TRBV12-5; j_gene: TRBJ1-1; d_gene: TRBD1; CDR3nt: TGTGCTAGTGGTTTGGTACCTTTGGGACAGCGGGGGGTGAACACTGAAGCTTTCTTT; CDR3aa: CASGLVPLGQRGVNTEAFF
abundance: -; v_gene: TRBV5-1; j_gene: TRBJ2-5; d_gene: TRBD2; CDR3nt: TGCGCCAGCAGCTTGGTGGCTAGCGGGGAGGGAGAGACCCAGTACTTC; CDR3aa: CASSLVASGEGETQYF
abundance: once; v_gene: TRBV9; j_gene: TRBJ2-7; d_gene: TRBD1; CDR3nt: TGTGCCAGCAGCGGGGAGGGGGACAGGGATGACGGATCCTACGAGCAGTACTTC; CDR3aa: CASSGEGDRDDGSYEQYF
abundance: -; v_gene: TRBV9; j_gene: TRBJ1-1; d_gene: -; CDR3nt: TGTGCCAGCAGCGTAGGAAGTGGCGGTAACACTGAAGCTTTCTTT; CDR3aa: CASSVGSGGNTEAFF
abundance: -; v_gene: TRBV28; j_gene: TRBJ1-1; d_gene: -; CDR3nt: TGTGCCAGCAGTACAGGAGCTTTCTTT; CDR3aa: CASSTGAFF
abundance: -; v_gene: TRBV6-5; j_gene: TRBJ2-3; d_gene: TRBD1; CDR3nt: TGTGCCAGCAGATGGACAGGGGAGTCAGATACGCAGTATTTT; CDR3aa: CASRWTGESDTQYF
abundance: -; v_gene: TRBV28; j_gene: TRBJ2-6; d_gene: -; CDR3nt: TGTGCCAGCAGTTCCCACCTAGGGGCTGGGGCCAACGTCCTGACTTTC; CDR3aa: CASSSHLGAGANVLTF
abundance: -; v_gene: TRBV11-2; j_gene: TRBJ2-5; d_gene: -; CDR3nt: TGTGCCAGCAGCTTACCCGCCGGTATTCAAGAGACCCAGTACTTC; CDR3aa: CASSLPAGIQETQYF
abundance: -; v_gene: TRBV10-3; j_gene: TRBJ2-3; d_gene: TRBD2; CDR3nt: TGTGCCATCAGTGAGTCTAAGGTTAGCGGGGGGGCCGACGATACGCAGTATTTT; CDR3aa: CAISESKVSGGADDTQYF
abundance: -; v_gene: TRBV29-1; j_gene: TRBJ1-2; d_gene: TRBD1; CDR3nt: TGCAGTACAACCGAGGGACAGGGGTACGGCTACACCTTC; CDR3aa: CSTTEGQGYGYTF
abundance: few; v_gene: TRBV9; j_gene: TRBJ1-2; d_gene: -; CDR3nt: TGTGCCAGCAGCGTAGTTTCACAGGGTTTCTCTGGCTACACCTTC; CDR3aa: CASSVVSQGFSGYTF
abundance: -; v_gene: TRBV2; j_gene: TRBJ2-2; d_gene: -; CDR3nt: TGTGCCAGCAGTCGCCTTCAGGGGACCGGGGAGCTGTTTTTT; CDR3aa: CASSRLQGTGELFF
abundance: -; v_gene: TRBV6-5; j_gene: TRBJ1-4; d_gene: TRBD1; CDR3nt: TGTGCCAGCGGGACAGGGGCAACTAATGAAAAACTGTTTTTT; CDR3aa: CASGTGATNEKLFF
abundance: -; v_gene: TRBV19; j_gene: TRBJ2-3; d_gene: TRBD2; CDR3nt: TGTGCCAGTAGTACCCTCGGACTAGCGGATACTAGCACAGATACGCAGTATTTT; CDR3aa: CASSTLGLADTSTDTQYF
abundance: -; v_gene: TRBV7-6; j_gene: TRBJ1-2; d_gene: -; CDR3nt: TGTGCCAGCAGCCTAGCTCAGGGGCCCTTCCCCGTCTATGGCTACACCTTC; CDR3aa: CASSLAQGPFPVYGYTF
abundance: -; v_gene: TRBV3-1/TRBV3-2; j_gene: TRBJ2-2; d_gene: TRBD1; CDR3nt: TGTGCCAGCAGCCCTCTCATGGGACAGGGGGCAAAGAACACCGGGGAGCTGTTTTTT; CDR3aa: CASSPLMGQGAKNTGELFF
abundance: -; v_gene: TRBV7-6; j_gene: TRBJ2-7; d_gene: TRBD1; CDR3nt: TGTGCCAGCAGCTTAACGACAGGGAACTACGAGCAGTACTTC; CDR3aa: CASSLTTGNYEQYF
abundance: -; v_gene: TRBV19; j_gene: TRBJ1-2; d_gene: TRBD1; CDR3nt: TGTGCCAGTAGTCCCGGGACAGGGGGCGGCTATGGCTACACCTTC; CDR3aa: CASSPGTGGGYGYTF
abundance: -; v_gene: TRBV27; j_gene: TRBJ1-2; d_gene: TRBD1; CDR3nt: TGTGCCAGCAGTGTGACAGGGGGCAACTATGGCTACACCTTC; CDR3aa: CASSVTGGNYGYTF
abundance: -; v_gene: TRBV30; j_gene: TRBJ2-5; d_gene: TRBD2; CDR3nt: TGTGCCTGGAGTGCTGGACTAGTCGAGACCCAGTACTTC; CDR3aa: CAWSAGLVETQYF
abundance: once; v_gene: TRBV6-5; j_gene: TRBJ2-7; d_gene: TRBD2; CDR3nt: TGTGCCAGCAGATCTAAGGGGACTAGCGGCGAGCAGTACTTC; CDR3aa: CASRSKGTSGEQYF
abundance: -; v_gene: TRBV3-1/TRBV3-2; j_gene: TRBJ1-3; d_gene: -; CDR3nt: TGTGCCAGCAGCCAAGCGAGGACCGGGACAACCGGAAACACCATATATTTT; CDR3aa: CASSQARTGTTGNTIYF
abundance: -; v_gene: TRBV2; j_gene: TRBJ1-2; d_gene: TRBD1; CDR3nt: TGTGCCAGCAGTGAAAACAGGGGACGTGGCTACACCTTC; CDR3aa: CASSENRGRGYTF
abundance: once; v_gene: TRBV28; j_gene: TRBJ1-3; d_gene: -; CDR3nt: TGTGCCAGCAGTCCATCGGGTCGCGGTTACTCTGGAAACACCATATATTTT; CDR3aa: CASSPSGRGYSGNTIYF
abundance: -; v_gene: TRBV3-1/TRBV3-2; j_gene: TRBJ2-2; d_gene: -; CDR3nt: TGTGCCAGCAGCCAAGGGGGCGAGACAACGAACACCGGGGAGCTGTTTTTT; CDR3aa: CASSQGGETTNTGELFF
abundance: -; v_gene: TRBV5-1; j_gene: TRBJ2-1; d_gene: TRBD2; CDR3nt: TGCGCCAGCAGCTTGGAGGCTAGCGGGGGGAGTACTAATGAGCAGTTCTTC; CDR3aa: CASSLEASGGSTNEQFF
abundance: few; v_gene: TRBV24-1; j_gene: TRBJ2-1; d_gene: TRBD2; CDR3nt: TGTGCCACCAGTGACTCTAGCGGGTTCTCCTACAATGAGCAGTTCTTC; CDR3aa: CATSDSSGFSYNEQFF
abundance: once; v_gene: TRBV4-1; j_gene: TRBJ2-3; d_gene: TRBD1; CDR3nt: TGCGCCAGCAGCCGGGACAGGGCACCCACAGATACGCAGTATTTT; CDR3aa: CASSRDRAPTDTQYF
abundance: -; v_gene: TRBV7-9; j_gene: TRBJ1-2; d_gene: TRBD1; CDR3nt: TGTGCCAGCAGCCAGACAGGGGGCAACTATGGCTACACCTTC; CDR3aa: CASSQTGGNYGYTF
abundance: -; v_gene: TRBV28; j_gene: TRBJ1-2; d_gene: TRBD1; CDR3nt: TGTGCCAGCAGTTCACCCACAGGGGAGAACTATGGCTACACCTTC; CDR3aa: CASSSPTGENYGYTF